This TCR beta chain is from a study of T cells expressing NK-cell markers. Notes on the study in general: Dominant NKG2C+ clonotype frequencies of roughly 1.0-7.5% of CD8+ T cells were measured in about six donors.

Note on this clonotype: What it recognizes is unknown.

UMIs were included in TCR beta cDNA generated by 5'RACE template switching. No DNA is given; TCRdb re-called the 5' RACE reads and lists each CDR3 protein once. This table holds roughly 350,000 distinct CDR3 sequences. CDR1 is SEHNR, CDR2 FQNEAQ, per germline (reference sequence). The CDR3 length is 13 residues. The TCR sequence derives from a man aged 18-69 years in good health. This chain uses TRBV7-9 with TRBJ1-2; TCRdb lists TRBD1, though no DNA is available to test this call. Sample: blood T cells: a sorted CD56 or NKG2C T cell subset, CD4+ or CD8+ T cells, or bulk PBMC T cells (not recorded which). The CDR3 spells CASSKDRVAGYTF.